The 23 T cell receptor beta chains reported below all come from one sample, sequenced in a study of blood T cell repertoires in COVID-19. The protocol was immunoSEQ multiplex PCR, while the TCRdb copy is restricted to in-frame clones and leaves out a portion. The data show 200,000 to 300,000 clones, 86% seen once. The sample consisted of peripheral blood. Receptors were obtained from a man aged 25-45 years with active or convalescent COVID-19.

This clone was seen repeatedly, ten times or more. J is TRBJ2-5 and V is TRBV3-1 (or the pseudogene TRBV3-2), with a tentative D call TRBD2 (6 bases). Trimming removed 6 bases at V and 5 bases at J, with 13 bases between. CDR1 is LGHDT, CDR2 YNNKEL, per germline (reference sequence). The CDR3 is made up of 13 amino acids. CDR3: CASSLTGGETQYF. CDR3 sequence (DNA): TGTGCCAGCAGTCTGACTGGGGGGGAGACCCAGTACTTC.

This rearrangement joins TRBV6-5 to TRBJ1-2, with 7 bases matching TRBD1. Trimming took 6 bases from V and 6 from J; bases not matched to a gene: 7. Germline V CDR1 and CDR2: MNHEY, SVGAGI. The length of the CDR3 is 13 residues. The CDR3 DNA follows: TGTGCCAGCAGGTTCAGGGGGGTTGATGGCTACACCTTC. This codes for CASRFRGVDGYTF.

This clone was seen more than once but under ten times. J is TRBJ1-6 and V is TRBV14; 10 positions agree with TRBD1. The CDR3 is 15 residues long. The germline V gene has CDR1 SGHDN and CDR2 FVKESK. V shed 2 bases and J 7 bases; nucleotides not matched to a gene: 2. CDR3 coding DNA: TGTGCCAGCAGCCAATCGGGACAGGGGAATTCACCCCTCCACTTT. Residues: CASSQSGQGNSPLHF.

This clone was recorded once. This chain links TRBV18 with TRBJ2-7; weak D call: TRBD1 (5 bases). The V gene's germline CDR1 is KGHSH and CDR2 LQKENI. Deletions cut 2 bases from V and 7 bases from J, with 15 bases between. The CDR3 consists of 14 residues. The CDR3: CASSPSAGPWEQYF. The CDR3 nucleotides read TGTGCCAGCTCACCATCTGCAGGGCCGTGGGAGCAGTACTTC.

Written as DNA, the CDR3 is TGTGCCAGCAGCTTGCAAAAGACGGGGGGTTTTCGCTACACCTTC. This translates into CASSLQKTGGFRYTF. This chain connects TRBV5-4 to TRBJ1-2; D is perhaps TRBD1 (5 bases). From germline, CDR1 is SGHNT and CDR2 YYREEE (reference sequence). The CDR3 has 15 amino acids. V lost 1 base and J 9 bases, leaving 19 bases between the germline ends.

The rearrangement links TRBV7-9 to TRBJ2-5; D perhaps matches TRBD2 (6 bases). V lost 3 bases to trimming and J lost 4 bases, with 12 bases between them. CDR3 length: 14 residues. The germline V gene has CDR1 SEHNR and CDR2 FQNEAQ (reference sequence). The CDR3 sequence: CASSFSLGGETQYF. The CDR3 DNA follows: TGTGCCAGCAGCTTCTCTCTCGGGGGAGAGACCCAGTACTTC. Drawing the rest from reference TRBV7-9 and TRBJ2-5, the complete variable domain is DTGVSQNPRHKITKRGQNVTFRCDPISEHNRLYWYRQTLGQGPEFLTYFQNEAQLEKSRLLSDRFSAERPKGSFSTLEIQRTEQGDSAMYLCASSFSLGGETQYFGPGTRLLVL.

V gene TRBV4-1 combines with J gene TRBJ2-2; D unclear. The germline V and J ends were trimmed by 2 bases and 5 bases, with 12 bases remaining between them. Germline CDR1 and CDR2: MGHRA and YSYEKL. The CDR3 length is 15 residues. CDR3 DNA: TGCGCCAGCAGCCAACTGGCCTACGGGACCGGGGAGCTGTTTTTT. It is translated as CASSQLAYGTGELFF.

V usage is TRBV9 and J usage is TRBJ2-2; D not resolved. This CDR3 spans 18 amino acids. Trimming shortened V by 2 bases and J by 1 base, and 18 bases separated the two germline ends. The germline CDR1 and CDR2 sequences are SGDLS and YYNGEE. CDR3: CASSVLSGYGRNTGELFF. The CDR3 coding sequence is TGTGCCAGCAGCGTTTTATCGGGTTATGGTAGGAACACCGGGGAGCTGTTTTTT.

The CDR3, as DNA: TGTGCCAGCAGCTCCGGGACAGGGGCAAGTGAAAAACTGTTTTTT. It translates to CASSSGTGASEKLFF. The chain couples TRBV5-8 to TRBJ1-4; the match to TRBD1 covers 10 bases. V shed 3 bases, J shed 7 bases, and the junction held 6 bases outside the gene matches. The CDR3 is 15 amino acids. The germline V gene encodes CDR1 SGHTS and CDR2 YDEGEE. Filled out from reference TRBV5-8 and TRBJ1-4, the complete variable domain reads EAGVTQSPTHLIKTRGQQATLRCSPISGHTSVYWYQQALGLGLQFLLWYDEGEERNRGNFPPRFSGRQFPNYSSELNVNALELEDSALYLCASSSGTGASEKLFFGSGTQLSVL.

This clone has only one observation. The chain combines TRBV7-2 with TRBJ2-5; no definite D call. There are 14 residues in the CDR3. The V end was cut by 3 bases, the J end by 4 bases, with 12 bases between. Germline CDR1 is SGHTA and CDR2 is FQGNSA. The CDR3 DNA reads TGTGCCAGCAGCTTCCTCCCAGGTAGAGAGACCCAGTACTTC. Translated, it gives CASSFLPGRETQYF.

The chain couples TRBV5-1 to TRBJ1-1, with TRBD1 identical over 9 bases. This CDR3 spans 14 amino acids. The V segment lost 1 base and the J segment 5 bases; nucleotides outside the gene matches: 3. Germline loops: CDR1 SGHRS, CDR2 YFSETQ. CDR3 nucleotides: TGCGCCAGCAGCTTGCGGACAGGGGATACTGAAGCTTTCTTT. Translated, it gives CASSLRTGDTEAFF.

The CDR3 is CATSRGYRGENTEAFF. The CDR3 coding sequence is TGTGCCACCAGCAGAGGTTACAGGGGGGAGAACACTGAAGCTTTCTTT. The chain uses TRBV15 and TRBJ1-1; TRBD1 aligns across 8 bases. The trim removed 1 base at V and 1 base at J, leaving 5 bases unmatched. The CDR3 extends over 16 amino acids. CDR1 is LNHNV, CDR2 YYDKDF, per germline (reference sequence).

The rearrangement uses TRBV18 and TRBJ1-1, with D possibly matching TRBD1 (5 bases). Germline CDR1 is KGHSH and CDR2 is LQKENI. With 0 bases removed from V and 8 bases from J, the gap between germline ends came to 13 bases. The CDR3 is made up of 14 amino acids. DNA for the CDR3: TGTGCCAGCTCACCACCCAGCCCCGGGGGGGAAGCTTTCTTT. Translated: CASSPPSPGGEAFF.

The rearrangement joins TRBV2 to TRBJ2-3, with TRBD2 as a possible D gene (6 bases). Germline loops: CDR1 SNHLY, CDR2 FYNNEI. Trimming stripped 1 base from V and 2 bases from J, with 10 bases between. CDR3 length: 15 amino acids. The CDR3 DNA reads as TGTGCCAGCAGTGAAGGGCGGGGAGACACAGATACGCAGTATTTT. Translation gives CASSEGRGDTDTQYF.

The V gene is TRBV5-1, the J gene TRBJ1-3; maybe TRBD1 (5 bases). Germline V CDR1 and CDR2: SGHRS, YFSETQ. Trimming removed 0 bases from V and 3 bases from J, with 16 bases in between. The CDR3 extends over 17 amino acids. CDR3 in amino acids: CASSLVGGQGYGNTIYF. The CDR3 nucleotides read TGCGCCAGCAGCTTGGTTGGTGGCCAGGGCTATGGAAACACCATATATTTT.

The chain carries TRBV19 and TRBJ2-3; 9 nucleotides line up with TRBD2. Unmatched junction bases numbered 6, after V lost 10 bases and J lost 4 bases. CDR1 and CDR2 (germline): LNHDA, SQIVND (reference sequence). The CDR3 contains 13 residues. The CDR3 region is CATAGGRPDTQYF. Here the CDR3 DNA reads TGTGCCACCGCGGGGGGGCGCCCAGATACGCAGTATTTT. Together with reference TRBV19 and TRBJ2-3, the CDR3 gives the full variable domain: DGGITQSPKYLFRKEGQNVTLSCEQNLNHDAMYWYRQDPGQGLRLIYYSQIVNDFQKGDIAEGYSVSREKKESFPLTVTSAQKNPTAFYLCATAGGRPDTQYFGPGTRLTVL.

V gene TRBV27 combines with J gene TRBJ2-1, with D possibly TRBD2 on 5 matching bases. CDR1 and CDR2 from the germline V gene are MNHEY and SMNVEV (reference sequence). The CDR3 has 17 residues. The V gene lost 5 bases and the J gene lost 0 bases, with 17 bases spanning the gap. The CDR3 sequence: CASSLTQLGSSYNEQFF. The CDR3 bases are TGTGCCAGCAGTCTAACCCAGCTAGGGAGCTCCTACAATGAGCAGTTCTTC.

This clone was seen at least ten times. The genes are TRBV13 and TRBJ2-1, with TRBD2 identical over 8 bases. The CDR3 is 15 residues long. CDR1 is PRHDT, CDR2 FYEKMQ, per germline (reference sequence). V was clipped by 4 bases and J by 2 bases; unmatched bases: 4. CDR3 loop: CASSWRGAAYNEQFF. The CDR3 bases are TGTGCCAGCAGCTGGCGGGGGGCCGCCTACAATGAGCAGTTCTTC.

The chain links TRBV6-1 to TRBJ1-1; no clear D gene. This CDR3 contains 11 residues. Germline assignment: CDR1 MNHNS and CDR2 SASEGT. The V end lost 3 bases, the J end lost 6 bases, and 5 bases lay between the germline ends. The chain's CDR3 is CASSDYSEAFF. The CDR3 coding sequence is TGTGCCAGCAGTGATTATTCTGAAGCTTTCTTT.

The rearrangement uses TRBV6-6 and TRBJ1-1, with a possible D match to TRBD1 (6 bases). Germline loops: CDR1 MNHNY, CDR2 SVGAGI (reference sequence). V shed 11 bases and J shed 0 bases, with 13 bases lying between them. The CDR3 spans 13 residues. The CDR3 DNA sequence: TGTGCCGCTGGCGGACAGCTGAACACTGAAGCTTTCTTT. This codes for CAAGGQLNTEAFF.

The chain links TRBV5-4 to TRBJ1-2; TRBD1 aligns across 8 bases. J gave up 1 base and V 3 bases, and 5 bases lay outside the gene matches. The CDR3 has 15 residues. CDR1 and CDR2 (germline): SGHNT, YYREEE (reference sequence). The CDR3 DNA sequence: TGTGCCAGCAGCTCCGGACAGGGCTATAACTATGGCTACACCTTC. Amino acid sequence: CASSSGQGYNYGYTF. Full variable domain (missing parts from reference TRBV5-4 and TRBJ1-2): ETGVTQSPTHLIKTRGQQVTLRCSSQSGHNTVSWYQQALGQGPQFIFQYYREEENGRGNFPPRFSGLQFPNYSSELNVNALELDDSALYLCASSSGQGYNYGYTFGSGTRLTVV.

This rearrangement joins TRBV13 to TRBJ1-2, with D tentatively TRBD1 (6 bases). Trimming stripped 0 bases from V and 0 bases from J, with 11 bases between. Germline values: CDR1 PRHDT, CDR2 FYEKMQ (reference sequence). The CDR3 length is 16 residues. The CDR3 protein is CASSLGRTVSNYGYTF. The CDR3 DNA follows: TGTGCCAGCAGCTTAGGCCGGACAGTTTCTAACTATGGCTACACCTTC.

The chain links TRBV5-4 to TRBJ2-7; D is perhaps TRBD2 (5 bases). Germline values: CDR1 SGHNT, CDR2 YYREEE (reference sequence). Trimming left V 4 bases short and J 3 bases short, with 11 bases between. The CDR3 extends over 13 amino acids. The CDR3 sequence is CASSPGILYEQYF. DNA of the CDR3: TGTGCCAGCAGCCCCGGGATCCTCTACGAGCAGTACTTC.